A single sample is the source of the 20 T cell receptor beta chains below, sequenced in a study of blood T cell repertoires in COVID-19. Method: immunoSEQ multiplex PCR; TCRdb's copy keeps in-frame clones and lacks some. The table includes fewer than 250,000 clones, 85% to 90% detected once. The sample consisted of peripheral blood. The receptors derive from a middle-aged man with COVID-19, enrolled during active disease.

The chain's CDR3 is CASSHRVPGTDTQYF. The CDR3 region has the DNA TGTGCCAGCAGCCACCGGGTCCCGGGAACAGATACGCAGTATTTT. The V gene is TRBV7-8, the J gene TRBJ2-3; a weak D match, TRBD2 (5 bases). Germline V gene sequence: CDR1 SGHVS, CDR2 FQNEAQ. This CDR3 is 15 amino acids long. V lost 5 bases to trimming and J lost 3 bases, with 15 bases between them.

This chain connects TRBV5-6 to TRBJ2-1, with TRBD2 as a possible D gene (6 bases). The ends were cut back, 4 bases at V and 10 bases at J, with 18 bases in the middle. CDR3 length: 14 amino acids. CDR1 and CDR2 (germline): SGHDT, YYEEEE. The CDR3 loop is CASSITGGPWEQFF. The CDR3 nucleotides read TGTGCCAGCAGCATAACCGGAGGGCCATGGGAGCAGTTCTTC.

As regards this clone: Distinct nucleotide sequences in the sample also encode this CDR3. This chain's CDR3 is CASKRGYNEQFF. The DNA for the CDR3 is TGTGCCAGCAAGCGGGGGTACAATGAGCAGTTCTTC. The rearrangement uses TRBV28 and TRBJ2-1; 8 nucleotides line up with TRBD2. Germline loops: CDR1 MDHEN, CDR2 SYDVKM. The CDR3 loop spans 12 amino acids. V lost 7 bases to trimming and J lost 4 bases; unmatched junction nucleotides: 0.

This clone was seen once. This chain uses TRBV5-6 with TRBJ1-5; TRBD1 agrees at 8 bases. V lost 5 bases and J lost 4; bases outside the gene matches: 5. The germline V gene has CDR1 SGHDT and CDR2 YYEEEE. This CDR3 is built from 14 residues. The CDR3 spells CASSKRTGNQPQHF. CDR3 DNA sequence: TGTGCCAGCAGTAAACGGACAGGGAATCAGCCCCAGCATTTT.

Only one count was recorded for this clone. The sample carries other DNA sequences with the same CDR3. The chain uses TRBV10-3 and TRBJ2-7; D remains ambiguous. The CDR3 is 11 amino acids. Trimming stripped 2 bases from V and 3 bases from J, with 2 bases between. Germline values: CDR1 ENHRY, CDR2 SYGVKD. As DNA, the CDR3 is TGTGCCATCAGTGAGCGCTACGAGCAGTACTTC. Protein product: CAISERYEQYF.

The chain combines TRBV11-2 with TRBJ2-5, with 7 bases that match TRBD1. After removal of 5 bases from V and 4 bases from J, the junction contained 16 bases not matched to a gene. Germline V CDR1 and CDR2: SGHAT, FQNNGV. The CDR3 extends over 17 amino acids. The chain's CDR3 is CASSQGRGWRVLETQYF. The CDR3 nucleotides are TGTGCCAGCAGCCAGGGCAGGGGGTGGCGGGTTTTAGAGACCCAGTACTTC.

The V call is TRBV11-2, the J call TRBJ2-5; TRBD2 agrees at 9 bases. Trimming at V came to 2 bases and at J to 1 base, leaving 5 bases not matched to a gene. Germline CDR1 is SGHAT and CDR2 is FQNNGV. CDR3 length: 16 amino acids. CDR3 loop: CASSLIAGEIQETQYF. CDR3 DNA: TGTGCCAGCAGCTTAATAGCGGGAGAAATCCAAGAGACCCAGTACTTC.

The chain links TRBV29-1 to TRBJ1-5; 7 bases agree with TRBD1. J gave up 5 bases and V 1 base, and 8 bases lay outside the gene matches. Germline values: CDR1 SQVTM, CDR2 ANQGSEA. This CDR3 has 15 amino acids. The CDR3, as DNA: TGCAGCGTTGAAGGAGAACAGGGGTCCGATCAGCCCCAGCATTTT. This sequence encodes CSVEGEQGSDQPQHF.

This clone has more than one count but fewer than ten. The V gene is TRBV19, the J gene TRBJ2-7; 14 bases agree with TRBD2. The germline V gene encodes CDR1 LNHDA and CDR2 SQIVND (reference sequence). J was trimmed by 5 bases and V by 4 bases; bases with no gene match: 16. There are 19 residues in the CDR3. CDR3 amino acids: CASSTRPGLAGAAGHEQYF. In DNA form, the CDR3 reads TGTGCCAGTAGTACTCGACCGGGACTAGCGGGAGCTGCGGGCCACGAGCAGTACTTC. The complete variable domain, with remaining parts taken from reference TRBV19 and TRBJ2-7, reads DGGITQSPKYLFRKEGQNVTLSCEQNLNHDAMYWYRQDPGQGLRLIYYSQIVNDFQKGDIAEGYSVSREKKESFPLTVTSAQKNPTAFYLCASSTRPGLAGAAGHEQYFGPGTRLTVT.

The gene calls are TRBV19 and TRBJ1-6, with 7 positions matching TRBD1. With 8 bases clipped from V and 9 bases from J, the junction kept 10 bases outside the gene matches. CDR3 size: 14 residues. Germline-derived CDR1 and CDR2 are LNHDA and SQIVND (reference sequence). In DNA form, the CDR3 reads TGTGCCAGTCAGACAGGGCGTGATAGTTCACCCCTCCACTTT. Protein sequence: CASQTGRDSSPLHF.

A single count supports this clone. V gene TRBV20-1 combines with J gene TRBJ2-1; 9 positions agree with TRBD1. Germline trimming cut 4 bases from V and 4 bases from J; bases unmatched to any gene: 5. This CDR3 has 14 residues. CDR1 and CDR2 from the germline V gene are DFQATT and SNEGSKA (reference sequence). CDR3 sequence: CSATDRGRYNEQFF. As DNA, the CDR3 is TGCAGTGCTACTGACAGGGGGAGGTACAATGAGCAGTTCTTC.

J is TRBJ1-6 and V is TRBV6-5, with D maybe TRBD1 (6 bases). Germline loops: CDR1 MNHEY, CDR2 SVGAGI. The length of the CDR3 is 15 residues. Trimming took off 6 bases at V and 0 bases at J, with 9 bases between the two ends. CDR3 region: CASRQQGSYNSPLHF. CDR3 sequence (DNA): TGTGCCAGCAGACAACAGGGCTCCTATAATTCACCCCTCCACTTT.

This sequence joins TRBV7-2 and TRBJ1-3, with D perhaps TRBD1 (6 bases). CDR3 length equals 16 residues. Germline V gene lookup returns CDR1 SGHTA and CDR2 FQGNSA. The V and J ends lost 5 bases and 4 bases respectively, with 18 bases between them. CDR3 region: CASSLRQVGLGNTIYF. In nucleotides, the CDR3 is TGTGCCAGCAGCCTCCGACAGGTGGGTTTGGGAAACACCATATATTTT.

The chain combines TRBV7-9 with TRBJ2-7, with 8 bases identical to TRBD1. The junction had 4 bases not matched to a gene; V was cut back by 1 base and J by 5 bases. The germline CDR1 and CDR2 sequences are SEHNR and FQNEAQ (reference sequence). This CDR3 is built from 14 residues. The CDR3: CASSLVRGQNEQYF. CDR3 nucleotides: TGTGCCAGCAGCTTAGTCAGGGGGCAGAACGAGCAGTACTTC.

The chain combines TRBV7-8 with TRBJ1-3; possibly TRBD1 for D (5 bases). Deletions cut 5 bases from V and 1 base from J, with 24 bases between. The germline V gene has CDR1 SGHVS and CDR2 FQNEAQ. The CDR3 totals 19 residues. The CDR3 here is CASSPYAGGRGFSGNTIYF. For the CDR3, the DNA is TGTGCCAGCAGCCCCTATGCGGGGGGACGGGGATTTTCTGGAAACACCATATATTTT.

V gene TRBV2 combines with J gene TRBJ2-7; tentative D call: TRBD1 (6 bases). There are 14 residues in the CDR3. Trimming left V 4 bases short and J 4 bases short, with 14 bases between. CDR1 and CDR2 (germline): SNHLY, FYNNEI. CDR3 in DNA: TGTGCCAGCAGTGGTGGGGGACACGGGTACGAGCAGTACTTC. It encodes CASSGGGHGYEQYF.

The DNA of the CDR3 is TGTGCCAGCAGTTACCCTGACAGAGAGCAGTTCTTC. Translated: CASSYPDREQFF. The chain uses TRBV6-2 or TRBV6-3 and TRBJ2-1; possible D gene TRBD1, 5 bases. The CDR3 runs 12 residues. Germline values: CDR1 MNHEY, CDR2 SVGEGT. Trimming took 2 bases from V and 10 from J, leaving 9 bases between them.

V usage is TRBV30 and J usage is TRBJ1-2; TRBD1 might be the D (5 bases). Germline values: CDR1 GTSNPN, CDR2 SVGIG (reference sequence). The CDR3 length is 16 residues. V was trimmed by 0 bases and J by 6 bases, leaving 20 bases between them. CDR3 loop: CAWSVPGPGRENGYTF. CDR3 bases: TGTGCCTGGAGTGTACCGGGTCCAGGGCGCGAGAATGGCTACACCTTC.

The chain employs TRBV7-3 and TRBJ2-5; D is perhaps TRBD1 (6 bases). This CDR3 contains 15 residues. Germline CDR1 reads SGHTA; CDR2 reads FQGTGA. V was trimmed by 5 bases and J by 3 bases, leaving 16 bases between them. The CDR3 loop reads CASSEGQGREETQYF. The CDR3 bases are TGTGCCAGCAGCGAGGGGCAGGGGCGAGAAGAGACCCAGTACTTC.

The chain links TRBV5-4 to TRBJ1-1, with D maybe TRBD1 (6 bases). The CDR3 runs to 14 residues. Trimming stripped 0 bases from V and 1 base from J, with 7 bases between. Germline V gene data show CDR1 as SGHNT and CDR2 as YYREEE (reference sequence). The CDR3 here is CASSLGQANTEAFF. DNA of the CDR3: TGTGCCAGCAGCTTGGGACAGGCGAACACTGAAGCTTTCTTT.